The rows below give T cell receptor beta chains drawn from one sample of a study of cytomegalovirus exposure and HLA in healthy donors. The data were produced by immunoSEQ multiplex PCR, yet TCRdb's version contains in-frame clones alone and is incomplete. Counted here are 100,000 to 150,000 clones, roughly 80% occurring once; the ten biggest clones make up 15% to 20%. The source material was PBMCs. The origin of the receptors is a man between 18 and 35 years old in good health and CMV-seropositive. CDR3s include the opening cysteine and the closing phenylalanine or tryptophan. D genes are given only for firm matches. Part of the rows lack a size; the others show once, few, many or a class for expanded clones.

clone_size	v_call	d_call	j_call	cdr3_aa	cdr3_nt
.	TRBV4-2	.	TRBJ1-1	CASSRRDAGEVTEAFF	TGTGCCAGCAGCCGGAGGGACGCCGGCGAGGTCACTGAAGCTTTCTTT
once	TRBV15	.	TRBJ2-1	CATGTPGLSSYNEQFF	TGTGCCACTGGCACACCAGGCCTTAGCTCCTACAATGAGCAGTTCTTC
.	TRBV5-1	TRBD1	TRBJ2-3	CASSVDRAAQYF	TGCGCCAGCAGCGTAGACAGGGCGGCGCAGTATTTT
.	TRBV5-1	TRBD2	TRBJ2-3	CASASAGREADTQYF	TGCGCCAGCGCCTCGGCAGGGAGGGAGGCAGATACGCAGTATTTT
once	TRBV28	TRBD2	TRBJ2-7	CASSLGLAGGVYEQYF	TGTGCCAGCAGTTTGGGACTAGCGGGGGGGGTCTACGAGCAGTACTTC
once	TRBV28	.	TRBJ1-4	CASRITGNGKVTNEKLFF	TGTGCCAGCAGAATTACAGGGAACGGGAAGGTAACTAATGAAAAACTGTTTTTT
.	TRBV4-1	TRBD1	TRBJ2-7	CASSLPGQGGEQYF	TGCGCCAGCAGCCTTCCGGGACAGGGAGGCGAGCAGTACTTC
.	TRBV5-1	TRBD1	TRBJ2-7	CASSLGTGYYEQYF	TGCGCCAGCAGCCTCGGGACAGGGTACTACGAGCAGTACTTC
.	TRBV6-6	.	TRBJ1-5	CASTPYPPDNQPQHF	TGTGCCAGCACCCCTTACCCCCCAGACAATCAGCCCCAGCATTTT
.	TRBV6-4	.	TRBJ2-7	CASEGYEQYF	TGTGCCAGCGAGGGCTACGAGCAGTACTTC
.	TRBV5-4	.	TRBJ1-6	CASSSYNSPLHF	TGTGCCAGCAGCTCATATAATTCACCCCTCCACTTT
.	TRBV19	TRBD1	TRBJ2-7	CASSMTRDRVHEQYF	TGTGCCAGTAGCATGACCCGGGACAGGGTCCACGAGCAGTACTTC
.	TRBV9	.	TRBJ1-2	CASRYGGGYTF	TGTGCCAGCAGATACGGGGGAGGCTACACCTTC
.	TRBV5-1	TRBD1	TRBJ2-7	CASSSLTGGDEQYF	TGCGCCAGCAGCTCGTTGACAGGGGGCGACGAGCAGTACTTC
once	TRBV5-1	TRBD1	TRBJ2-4	CASSKRTGGLAKNIQYF	TGCGCCAGCAGCAAAAGGACAGGTGGCTTAGCCAAAAACATTCAGTACTTC
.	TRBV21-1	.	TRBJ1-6	CASSKKGGDNSYNSPLHF	TGTGCCAGCAGCAAAAAAGGGGGGGATAACTCCTATAATTCACCCCTCCACTTT
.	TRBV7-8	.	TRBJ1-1	CASRFGGEGDTEAFF	TGTGCCAGCAGGTTCGGGGGGGAGGGTGACACTGAAGCTTTCTTT
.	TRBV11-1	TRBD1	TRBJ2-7	CASSLEGTGPYEQYF	TGTGCCAGCAGCTTAGAGGGGACAGGACCCTACGAGCAGTACTTC
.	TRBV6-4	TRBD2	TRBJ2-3	CASSDEAGGLNTQYF	TGTGCCAGCAGTGACGAGGCGGGGGGCCTAAATACGCAGTATTTT
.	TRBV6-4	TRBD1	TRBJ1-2	CASSDGGQGYDGYTF	TGTGCCAGCAGTGACGGCGGACAGGGGTATGATGGCTACACCTTC
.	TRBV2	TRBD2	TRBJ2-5	CASTPASGGGETQYF	TGTGCCAGCACCCCGGCTAGCGGGGGTGGAGAGACCCAGTACTTC
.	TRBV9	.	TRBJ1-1	CASSVALVNTEAFF	TGTGCCAGCAGCGTAGCTCTTGTGAACACTGAAGCTTTCTTT
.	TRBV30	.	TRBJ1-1	CAWSPLAGVGTEAFF	TGTGCCTGGAGTCCCCTTGCGGGAGTAGGCACTGAAGCTTTCTTT
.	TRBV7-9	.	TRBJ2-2	CASSLPGSGELFF	TGTGCCAGCAGCTTACCGGGGTCCGGGGAGCTGTTTTTT
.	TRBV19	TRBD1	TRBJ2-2	CASSIQGADTGELFF	TGTGCCAGTAGTATTCAGGGGGCTGATACCGGGGAGCTGTTTTTT
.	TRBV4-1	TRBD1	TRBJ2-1	CASSQDRGYKNEQFF	TGCGCCAGCAGCCAAGACAGGGGGTATAAGAATGAGCAGTTCTTC